What follows describes a single TCR beta chain. Clones were sequenced by immunoSEQ multiplex PCR, and TCRdb holds only the in-frame ones, with some missing. The data hold some 56,000 clones, with roughly 94% observed a single time. This specimen comes from a study of control samples from healthy donors and cancer patients. Trimming took off 4 bases at V and 4 bases at J, with 10 bases between the two ends. The germline V gene encodes CDR1 MGHRA and CDR2 YSYEKL. The CDR3 runs 13 residues. Sequencing was carried out using blood. This chain connects TRBV4-1 to TRBJ2-5, with D unresolved. The TCR was taken from a man in his thirties or forties in good health. CDR3 coding DNA: TGCGCCAGCAGCCCAACAGCTAGAGAGACCCAGTACTTC. This sequence encodes CASSPTARETQYF.